One sample yielded the 30 T cell receptor beta chains listed below, sequenced in a study of cytotoxic CD8 clonotypes in ibrutinib-treated CLL. Using immunoSEQ multiplex PCR, the repertoire was profiled, and TCRdb retains in-frame clones only, with some absent. The sample contains a few hundred thousand clones, approximately 80% of which appear only once. The input for sequencing was PBMCs, taken before ibrutinib treatment. These receptors were collected from a human donor with chronic lymphocytic leukemia.

This sequence joins TRBV6-1 and TRBJ1-1, with D possibly matching TRBD1 (6 bases). Germline CDR1 MNHNS, CDR2 SASEGT. CDR3 size: 14 residues. Trimming removed 5 bases at V and 2 bases at J, with 12 bases between. CDR3 sequence reads: CASSLQGVNTEAFF. CDR3 DNA: TGTGCCAGCAGTTTACAGGGAGTAAACACTGAAGCTTTCTTT.

The chain is built from TRBV5-4 and TRBJ2-1; 11 bases fit TRBD2. V lost 5 bases to trimming and J lost 6 bases; unmatched junction nucleotides: 10. Germline values: CDR1 SGHNT, CDR2 YYREEE (reference sequence). The CDR3 has 16 amino acids. The CDR3, as DNA: TGTGCCAGCAGTCCGATTAGCGGGAGGGCCCCCAATGAGCAGTTCTTC. Its protein product is CASSPISGRAPNEQFF.

V and J are TRBV7-9 and TRBJ2-1; D not certain. V lost 1 base to trimming and J lost 4 bases, with 11 bases between them. Germline CDR1 SEHNR, CDR2 FQNEAQ (reference sequence). The CDR3 extends over 15 amino acids. CDR3 in DNA: TGTGCCAGCAGCTTAGGCCTGATAGGGTACAATGAGCAGTTCTTC. Translating gives CASSLGLIGYNEQFF.

The V call is TRBV5-1, the J call TRBJ1-5; 7 positions agree with TRBD1. Germline CDR1 and CDR2: SGHRS and YFSETQ. CDR3 length: 14 amino acids. The V and J ends lost 8 bases and 6 bases, in that order; junction bases with no gene match: 11. This CDR3 is CARVLGGFGQPQHF. The CDR3 nucleotides are TGCGCCAGAGTTCTAGGGGGCTTCGGTCAGCCCCAGCATTTT.

For the CDR3, the DNA is TGTGCCAGCAGCATTTGGACAGGGGATAGCAATCAGCCCCAGCATTTT. Encoded protein: CASSIWTGDSNQPQHF. This rearrangement joins TRBV21-1 to TRBJ1-5; the table's D call, TRBD1, was not checked against the DNA. TRBV21-1 is a pseudogene. This CDR3 contains 16 residues.

The chain links TRBV5-6 to TRBJ2-1, with D perhaps matching TRBD1 (6 bases). Trimming pared 2 bases from V and 7 bases from J, leaving 16 bases between. CDR1 and CDR2 (germline): SGHDT, YYEEEE. The CDR3 extends over 15 amino acids. For the CDR3, the DNA is TGTGCCAGCAGCTTCGGGACACTTACTGGGAATGAGCAGTTCTTC. It is translated as CASSFGTLTGNEQFF.

The V gene is TRBV28, the J gene TRBJ2-4; possibly TRBD2 for D (6 bases). V was clipped by 3 bases and J by 6 bases, with 21 bases between them. The length of the CDR3 is 17 residues. Germline CDR1 reads MDHEN; CDR2 reads SYDVKM. In DNA form, the CDR3 reads TGTGCCAGCAGTTTGAGCGGAGGGGTGGTTCTGGGAAACATTCAGTACTTC. Translation: CASSLSGGVVLGNIQYF.

The chain employs TRBV2 and TRBJ2-3; tentatively, D is TRBD1 (7 bases). The CDR3 has 16 residues. Germline CDR1 SNHLY, CDR2 FYNNEI. The V and J ends lost 6 bases and 3 bases respectively, with 19 bases between them. The CDR3 is CASRRTGGDWTDTQYF. In DNA form, the CDR3 reads TGTGCCAGCAGAAGGACAGGCGGGGATTGGACAGATACGCAGTATTTT.

The chain recombines TRBV5-1 with TRBJ1-2; D is unclear. This CDR3 has 14 amino acids. Germline loops: CDR1 SGHRS, CDR2 YFSETQ. Trimming removed 3 bases from V and 1 base from J, with 10 bases in between. The DNA for the CDR3 is TGCGCCAGCAGCTACCGTGGTGGTAACTATGGCTACACCTTC. Translation gives CASSYRGGNYGYTF.

The chain has TRBV4-1 and TRBJ2-3, with a possible D match to TRBD2 (6 bases). The CDR3 loop spans 15 amino acids. V gave up 0 bases and J gave up 4 bases, with 11 bases separating them. Germline V gene sequence: CDR1 MGHRA, CDR2 YSYEKL. CDR3 sequence: CASSQEASEADTQYF. DNA of the CDR3: TGCGCCAGCAGCCAAGAGGCTAGCGAGGCAGATACGCAGTATTTT.

The chain combines TRBV13 with TRBJ2-7; 10 bases map to TRBD2. V lost 5 bases to trimming and J lost 0 bases; unmatched junction nucleotides: 4. Germline assignment: CDR1 PRHDT and CDR2 FYEKMQ (reference sequence). The CDR3 is 15 amino acids. This CDR3 reads CASSRTSGFSYEQYF. As DNA, the CDR3 is TGTGCCAGCAGCCGGACTAGCGGTTTCTCCTACGAGCAGTACTTC.

A remark on this clone: The identical CDR3 is also encoded by other nucleotide sequences in the sample. The rearrangement links TRBV27 to TRBJ2-7; 11 nucleotides agree with TRBD1. In germline, CDR1 is MNHEY, CDR2 SMNVEV (reference sequence). Trimming removed 2 bases from V and 4 bases from J; junction bases left unmatched: 1. The CDR3 contains 14 residues. In nucleotides, the CDR3 is TGTGCCAGCAGTTTAGGACAGGGGGCATACGAGCAGTACTTC. This encodes CASSLGQGAYEQYF.

V is TRBV18 and J is TRBJ2-1; no definite D call. V lost 1 base, J lost 7 bases, and 5 bases lay in between. The germline V gene encodes CDR1 KGHSH and CDR2 LQKENI. CDR3 size: 12 residues. CDR3 bases: TGTGCCAGCTCACCACAGGGTAATGAGCAGTTCTTC. Its protein product is CASSPQGNEQFF.

The chain links TRBV5-6 to TRBJ1-2; TRBD1 agrees at 7 bases. The germline CDR1 and CDR2 sequences are SGHDT and YYEEEE. Trimming removed 2 bases from V and 5 bases from J; junction bases left unmatched: 6. The CDR3 spans 14 residues. CDR3: CASSFPGTVYGYTF. The CDR3 coding sequence is TGTGCCAGCAGCTTTCCCGGGACAGTTTATGGCTACACCTTC.

The chain uses TRBV2 and TRBJ2-7, with TRBD1 matching 7 bases. Germline values: CDR1 SNHLY, CDR2 FYNNEI. The CDR3 sequence is 13 residues long. Trimming cost V 8 bases and J 3 bases; bases outside gene matches: 7. In nucleotides, the CDR3 is TGTGCCAGCGTTGGGACAGACGTCTACGAGCAGTACTTC. Translated: CASVGTDVYEQYF. The variable domain in full, with the rest retrieved from reference TRBV2 and TRBJ2-7, is EPEVTQTPSHQVTQMGQEVILRCVPISNHLYFYWYRQILGQKVEFLVSFYNNEISEKSEIFDDQFSVERPDGSNFTLKIRSTKLEDSAMYFCASVGTDVYEQYFGPGTRLTVT.

The chain couples TRBV6-5 to TRBJ2-1; the D is unclear. Germline-derived CDR1 and CDR2 are MNHEY and SVGAGI. The CDR3 totals 12 residues. The germline V and J ends were trimmed by 6 bases and 0 bases, with 3 bases remaining between them. The CDR3 reads CASSPSYNEQFF. The CDR3 DNA is TGTGCCAGCAGCCCCTCCTACAATGAGCAGTTCTTC.

The chain is built from TRBV30 and TRBJ2-3; TRBD1 agrees at 8 bases. This CDR3 spans 16 amino acids. V was clipped by 2 bases and J by 2 bases; unmatched bases: 9. Germline-derived CDR1 and CDR2 are GTSNPN and SVGIG (reference sequence). The CDR3 region is CAWSKTGGFLTDTQYF. The DNA of the CDR3 is TGTGCCTGGAGTAAAACAGGGGGTTTTCTCACAGATACGCAGTATTTT.

V usage is TRBV5-5 and J usage is TRBJ2-3; TRBD2 agrees at 7 bases. The V gene end was trimmed by 3 bases and the J gene end by 2 bases; junction bases not matched to a gene: 15. The CDR3 is 18 amino acids. From germline, CDR1 is SGHKS and CDR2 YYEKEE (reference sequence). The CDR3 protein is CASSSYPSGLADTDTQYF. CDR3 sequence (DNA): TGTGCCAGCAGCTCATACCCTAGTGGGCTAGCGGACACAGATACGCAGTATTTT.

The J gene is TRBJ2-2, the V gene TRBV5-1, with 9 nucleotides matching TRBD1. J gave up 7 bases and V 0 bases, and 10 bases lay outside the gene matches. In germline, CDR1 is SGHRS, CDR2 YFSETQ. The CDR3 has 17 residues. Here the CDR3 DNA reads TGCGCCAGCAGCTTGGTCGGCCTCGACAGGGGGAACGGGGAGCTGTTTTTT. It encodes CASSLVGLDRGNGELFF.

The V call is TRBV7-2, the J call TRBJ1-2; the match to TRBD1 covers 7 bases. This CDR3 contains 13 residues. In germline, CDR1 is SGHTA, CDR2 FQGNSA. The trim removed 5 bases at V and 7 bases at J, leaving 7 bases unmatched. In nucleotides, the CDR3 is TGTGCCAGCAGCCGGGACAGTCGGTCTGGCTACACCTTC. Translation: CASSRDSRSGYTF.

The CDR3 DNA is TGTGCCAGCAGCTTAGATCGAAACTCCTACGAGCAGTACTTC. Encoded protein: CASSLDRNSYEQYF. V is TRBV11-2 and J is TRBJ2-7; D gene ambiguous. This CDR3 has 14 residues. Trimming took 0 bases from V and 0 from J, leaving 6 bases between them. Germline loops: CDR1 SGHAT, CDR2 FQNNGV.

The chain is built from TRBV30 and TRBJ2-3; D might be TRBD2 (5 bases). V was trimmed by 3 bases and J by 0 bases, leaving 10 bases between them. From germline, CDR1 is GTSNPN and CDR2 SVGIG (reference sequence). There are 14 residues in the CDR3. CDR3 region: CAWSSGTSTDTQYF. The CDR3 DNA sequence: TGTGCCTGGAGCAGCGGAACTAGCACAGATACGCAGTATTTT.

This clone is a singleton in its sample. The gene calls are TRBV27 and TRBJ2-5, with D possibly TRBD2 on 6 matching bases. This CDR3 is 13 amino acids long. Trimming removed 8 bases from V and 4 bases from J, with 14 bases in between. In germline, CDR1 is MNHEY, CDR2 SMNVEV (reference sequence). The CDR3 nucleotides are TGTGCCAGCGGCGGGGTGGCTGGAGAGACCCAGTACTTC. It encodes CASGGVAGETQYF.

This clone was counted once. The gene calls are TRBV20-1 and TRBJ2-1; tentatively, D is TRBD2 (5 bases). Trimming stripped 1 base from V and 14 bases from J, with 12 bases between. The CDR3 is made up of 11 amino acids. CDR1 is DFQATT, CDR2 SNEGSKA, per germline (reference sequence). CDR3 amino acids: CSARGSGWKFF. In DNA, the CDR3 is TGCAGTGCTAGAGGAAGCGGTTGGAAGTTCTTC.

V is TRBV6-6 and J is TRBJ2-5; either TRBD1 or TRBD2 may supply D (5 bases each). The CDR3 covers 13 residues. Trimming pared 2 bases from V and 4 bases from J, leaving 8 bases between. CDR1 is MNHNY, CDR2 SVGAGI, per germline (reference sequence). CDR3 nucleotides: TGTGCCAGCAGTTACGAGGGGCTAGAGACCCAGTACTTC. Encoded protein: CASSYEGLETQYF.

The chain joins TRBV6-5 to TRBJ1-5; unclear D gene. The ends were cut back, 2 bases at V and 0 bases at J, with 8 bases in the middle. Germline V gives CDR1 MNHEY, CDR2 SVGAGI. This CDR3 is 15 amino acids long. CDR3 sequence (DNA): TGTGCCAGCAGTTACAGCGCTTATAGCAATCAGCCCCAGCATTTT. Protein product: CASSYSAYSNQPQHF.

This clone came up many times. The chain is built from TRBV4-1 and TRBJ1-1; D unclear. CDR1 and CDR2 (germline): MGHRA, YSYEKL. V lost 4 bases, J lost 3 bases, and 9 bases lay in between. The CDR3 extends over 13 amino acids. The CDR3 coding sequence is TGCGCCAGCAGCCTGACGGTTGACACTGAAGCTTTCTTT. It specifies CASSLTVDTEAFF.

The chain links TRBV6-5 to TRBJ2-1; TRBD1 is a possible D gene (5 bases). This CDR3 has 13 residues. V was shortened by 3 bases and J by 4 bases, with 7 bases between the two germline ends. The V gene's germline CDR1 is MNHEY and CDR2 SVGAGI. The CDR3 DNA follows: TGTGCCAGCAGTTATGACAGTTACAATGAGCAGTTCTTC. Its protein is CASSYDSYNEQFF.

The CDR3 protein is CASSVEGYPGLAANEQFF. CDR3 nucleotides: TGTGCCAGCAGCGTAGAAGGCTACCCGGGACTAGCGGCAAATGAGCAGTTCTTC. The chain joins TRBV9 to TRBJ2-1, with TRBD2 matching over 11 bases. Germline CDR1 SGDLS, CDR2 YYNGEE. J lost 7 bases, V lost 0 bases, and 12 bases had no gene match. This CDR3 is built from 18 residues.

The rearrangement uses TRBV4-1 and TRBJ2-3, with D possibly matching TRBD2 (6 bases). The V end was cut by 4 bases, the J end by 3 bases, with 8 bases between. The CDR3 loop spans 13 amino acids. Germline V gene data show CDR1 as MGHRA and CDR2 as YSYEKL. The DNA for the CDR3 is TGCGCCAGCAGCCTGGGGAGGACAGATACGCAGTATTTT. The encoded protein is CASSLGRTDTQYF.